This TCR beta chain was recovered during a study of cytomegalovirus exposure and HLA in healthy donors. The germline V gene encodes CDR1 MNHEY and CDR2 SVGAGI. The J segment lost 5 bases and the V segment lost 4 bases, leaving 4 bases of the junction unmatched. The CDR3 is 13 residues long. Study observations and caveats: Across HLA loci, a later analysis found differing TCR association rates, with DRB1 most and HLA-C fewest. Presence/absence analyses assumed roughly uniform sequencing depth across donors, which may not hold. An analysis done earlier found most TCR beta V segments productive about 87% or about 30% of the time.

Researchers ran the PCR with 60 Vbeta and 13 Jbeta primers. The repertoire was sequenced with immunoSEQ multiplex PCR; TCRdb's copy has only in-frame clones and lacks some. The specimen's table records around 71,000 clones. Concerning this clone: Its antigen remains unidentified.

Though probably carrying unrecorded immune exposures, donors were nominally healthy at sampling. This receptor was obtained from a woman under 40 in good health and CMV-seronegative. The sequenced sample consisted of PBMCs. The chain employs TRBV6-5 and TRBJ1-2; 7 nucleotides align to TRBD1. As DNA, the CDR3 is TGTGCCAGCAGTTCGCAACAGGGGTATGGCTACACCTTC. Translated, it gives CASSSQQGYGYTF.